Below, 5 T cell receptor beta chains from the same sample are listed, as sequenced in a study of PD-1 blockade in classical Hodgkin lymphoma. TCRdb keeps only in-frame clones here, not all; method: immunoSEQ multiplex PCR. Among fewer than 45,000 clones listed, 60% to 70% were seen once. The sample's time point: cycle 4 day 1 (C4D1), after 6 weeks of nivolumab. Exposure to brentuximab vedotin varied, and each patient had relapsed following autologous stem cell transplantation. The sample consisted of peripheral blood mononuclear cells (PBMCs), taken before the fourth cycle of nivolumab. The receptors come from a human donor with classical Hodgkin lymphoma.

The V and J genes are TRBV6-5 and TRBJ1-1; 8 bases fit TRBD1. The trim removed 3 bases at V and 11 bases at J, leaving 14 bases unmatched. Germline lookup yields CDR1 MNHEY and CDR2 SVGAGI. CDR3 size: 15 residues. The CDR3 sequence: CASSYQGQVPFGAFF. The CDR3 DNA is TGTGCCAGCAGTTATCAGGGACAGGTTCCGTTTGGGGCTTTCTTT.

The chain carries TRBV5-6 and TRBJ1-3, with D tentatively TRBD1 (6 bases). This CDR3 is 15 amino acids long. Germline CDR1 reads SGHDT; CDR2 reads YYEEEE. V was trimmed by 1 base and J by 3 bases, leaving 11 bases between them. CDR3 sequence reads: CASSLSRGFGNTIYF. CDR3 in DNA: TGTGCCAGCAGCTTGAGCAGGGGCTTTGGAAACACCATATATTTT.

The chain combines TRBV30 with TRBJ2-7, with 9 bases matching TRBD1. The junction had 6 bases not matched to a gene; V was cut back by 3 bases and J by 9 bases. This CDR3 comprises 12 residues. CDR1 and CDR2 from the germline V gene are GTSNPN and SVGIG (reference sequence). CDR3 loop: CAWRLQGAWQYF. CDR3 nucleotide sequence: TGTGCCTGGAGGTTACAGGGGGCATGGCAGTACTTC. Variable domain in full (rest from reference TRBV30 and TRBJ2-7): SQTIHQWPATLVQPVGSPLSLECTVEGTSNPNLYWYRQAAGRGLQLLFYSVGIGQISSEVPQNLSASRPQDRQFILSSKKLLLSDSGFYLCAWRLQGAWQYFGPGTRLTVT.

This clone was counted a single time. The CDR3 region is CASSLVRQGARGTEAFF. In DNA, the CDR3 is TGTGCCAGCAGTTTAGTCCGGCAGGGGGCGCGGGGGACTGAAGCTTTCTTT. The chain carries TRBV28 and TRBJ1-1; TRBD1 matches 8 bases. J was trimmed by 5 bases and V by 2 bases; bases with no gene match: 13. The CDR3 has 17 residues. Germline V gives CDR1 MDHEN, CDR2 SYDVKM.

This clone was seen a few times. This chain uses TRBV29-1 with TRBJ1-1; possible D gene TRBD1, 5 bases. CDR1 and CDR2 (germline): SQVTM, ANQGSEA. Trimming stripped 1 base from V and 11 bases from J, with 17 bases between. The CDR3 runs 13 residues. CDR3 sequence (DNA): TGCAGCGTTGAAGGTTACAGGCTGGAGCGGGCTTTCTTT. This encodes CSVEGYRLERAFF.